Presented here are 29 T cell receptor beta chains from one specimen sequenced in a study of radiation and T cells in renal cell carcinoma. TCRdb keeps only in-frame clones here, not all; method: immunoSEQ multiplex PCR. This table has approximately 120,000 clones, 65% to 85% appearing once. As to time point: blood 2 weeks post-SBRT. Treatment noted: 15 Gy SBRT to primary tumor, nephrectomy 4 weeks later. The material was blood, obtained from a patient whose treatment included radiotherapy and nephrectomy. The receptor source for this set is a man between 45 and 60 years old with renal cell carcinoma.

V gene TRBV4-1 combines with J gene TRBJ1-1; 7 bases agree with TRBD1. With 1 base clipped from V and 3 bases from J, the junction kept 5 bases outside the gene matches. Germline V gives CDR1 MGHRA, CDR2 YSYEKL. This CDR3 contains 15 residues. CDR3 amino acids: CASSQVNRGYTEAFF. The CDR3 DNA is TGCGCCAGCAGCCAAGTTAACAGGGGATACACTGAAGCTTTCTTT.

The J gene is TRBJ1-2, the V gene TRBV5-1, with D hard to call. The CDR3 runs 12 residues. CDR1 is SGHRS, CDR2 YFSETQ, per germline. V was trimmed by 4 bases and J by 2 bases, leaving 6 bases between them. The CDR3 sequence: CASSGENYGYTF. The DNA for the CDR3 is TGCGCCAGCAGCGGGGAGAACTATGGCTACACCTTC.

This clone was counted a few times. The chain uses TRBV9 and TRBJ2-2; 8 positions agree with TRBD2. The CDR3 is 15 amino acids. The V gene's germline CDR1 is SGDLS and CDR2 YYNGEE. The ends lost 0 bases at V and 3 bases at J; junction bases unmatched: 1. CDR3 sequence reads: CASSVAGGDTGELFF. The CDR3 nucleotides are TGTGCCAGCAGCGTAGCGGGGGGGGACACCGGGGAGCTGTTTTTT.

A remark on this clone: This CDR3 is also generated by other DNA sequences in the sample. The rearrangement uses TRBV9 and TRBJ2-7; 9 bases line up with TRBD1. V was pared by 4 bases and J by 0 bases, with 2 bases of the junction left unmatched. Germline CDR1 reads SGDLS; CDR2 reads YYNGEE. This CDR3 comprises 14 residues. CDR3 protein: CASSRGQGSYEQYF. CDR3 sequence (DNA): TGTGCCAGCAGCCGGGGACAGGGCTCCTACGAGCAGTACTTC.

This clone was seen once. The chain employs TRBV19 and TRBJ1-3, with D maybe TRBD1 (5 bases). The CDR3 totals 16 residues. Trimming stripped 7 bases from V and 1 base from J, with 17 bases between. Germline CDR1 reads LNHDA; CDR2 reads SQIVND (reference sequence). CDR3 coding DNA: TGTGCCAGTATCCAAGGGACGGAACTTTCTGGAAACACCATATATTTT. This translates into CASIQGTELSGNTIYF.

The V gene is TRBV5-1, the J gene TRBJ2-7; D not resolved. The CDR3 is 14 amino acids. Germline loops: CDR1 SGHRS, CDR2 YFSETQ. V lost 0 bases, J lost 6 bases, and 13 bases lay in between. DNA of the CDR3: TGCGCCAGCAGCTTGGACACCCTATTCAGCGAGCAGTACTTC. It is translated as CASSLDTLFSEQYF.

The chain uses TRBV29-1 and TRBJ2-5, with D maybe TRBD1 (6 bases). V lost 0 bases, J lost 5 bases, and 13 bases lay in between. Germline V gene lookup returns CDR1 SQVTM and CDR2 ANQGSEA. There are 14 residues in the CDR3. CDR3 in amino acids: CSVEDNRVRETQYF. CDR3 coding DNA: TGCAGCGTTGAAGACAACAGGGTCCGGGAGACCCAGTACTTC.

The chain has TRBV11-2 and TRBJ2-2; 9 bases are a match to TRBD2. Trimming took 0 bases from V and 3 from J; bases not matched to a gene: 5. The germline gives CDR1 SGHAT, CDR2 FQNNGV. This CDR3 spans 17 amino acids. The CDR3 here is CASSLDVVAGDTGELFF. DNA for the CDR3: TGTGCCAGCAGCTTAGATGTGGTAGCGGGAGACACCGGGGAGCTGTTTTTT.

This clone was counted once. This CDR3 is CASSSSRTGRHEQYF. In DNA form, the CDR3 reads TGTGCCAGCAGCTCCTCACGGACAGGGCGGCACGAGCAGTACTTC. The rearrangement joins TRBV5-4 to TRBJ2-7; TRBD1 matches at 8 bases. This CDR3 comprises 15 residues. J lost 5 bases, V lost 3 bases, and 10 bases had no gene match. Per germline, CDR1 SGHNT and CDR2 YYREEE (reference sequence).

The DNA of the CDR3 is TGTGCCAGCAGCCCCCGGGGGGTGGGCACCGGGGAGCTGTTTTTT. Protein product: CASSPRGVGTGELFF. The chain has TRBV5-6 and TRBJ2-2, with 7 bases lining up with TRBD2. Germline V gene sequence: CDR1 SGHDT, CDR2 YYEEEE. The CDR3 consists of 15 residues. V trimming: 4 bases; J trimming: 4 bases; junction bases outside the gene matches: 7. Using reference TRBV5-6 and TRBJ2-2 for the parts outside the CDR3, the full variable domain is DAGVTQSPTHLIKTRGQQVTLRCSPKSGHDTVSWYQQALGQGPQFIFQYYEEEERQRGNFPDRFSGHQFPNYSSELNVNALLLGDSALYLCASSPRGVGTGELFFGEGSRLTVL.

This chain uses TRBV21-1 with TRBJ2-7; the DNA was not compared with TRBD2, the D call given in the table. TRBV21-1 is a pseudogene segment. There are 18 residues in the CDR3. The CDR3 sequence: CASSVRGTSGPGTYEQYF. The CDR3 DNA is TGTGCCAGCAGCGTCCGGGGGACTAGCGGGCCCGGTACCTACGAGCAGTACTTC.

This chain links TRBV29-1 with TRBJ2-3; D is possibly TRBD2 (6 bases). Trimming shortened V by 3 bases and J by 1 base, and 8 bases separated the two germline ends. From germline, CDR1 is SQVTM and CDR2 ANQGSEA. The CDR3 has 13 residues. This CDR3 reads CSVDPGGTDTQYF. CDR3 nucleotide sequence: TGCAGCGTTGATCCGGGGGGCACAGATACGCAGTATTTT.

This clone came up once. This chain joins TRBV19 and TRBJ2-2; D uncertain. This CDR3 is 13 amino acids long. Looked up from germline, CDR1 is LNHDA and CDR2 is SQIVND (reference sequence). Trimming stripped 9 bases from V and 3 bases from J, with 11 bases between. The CDR3 sequence: CASGYSDTGELFF. CDR3 in DNA: TGTGCCAGCGGCTATTCGGACACCGGGGAGCTGTTTTTT.

The chain combines TRBV6-6 with TRBJ2-3, with TRBD1 matching 10 bases. CDR3 length equals 16 residues. V dropped 2 bases and J dropped 5; count of bases not matched to a gene: 7. Germline loops: CDR1 MNHNY, CDR2 SVGAGI (reference sequence). CDR3 loop: CASSYPRTGGIDTQYF. CDR3 nucleotides: TGTGCCAGCAGTTACCCGAGGACAGGGGGAATAGATACGCAGTATTTT.

J is TRBJ2-5 and V is TRBV7-8; D is possibly TRBD1 (6 bases). Per the germline V gene, CDR1 is SGHVS and CDR2 is FQNEAQ. This CDR3 has 13 residues. V lost 5 bases, J lost 4 bases, and 11 bases lay in between. CDR3 nucleotides: TGTGCCAGCAGCCCAGAGACAGGAGAGACCCAGTACTTC. As protein: CASSPETGETQYF.

The gene calls are TRBV30 and TRBJ1-1; D not resolved. The CDR3 has 14 amino acids. Trimming pared 0 bases from V and 4 bases from J, leaving 12 bases between. The germline CDR1 and CDR2 sequences are GTSNPN and SVGIG (reference sequence). CDR3 sequence: CAWSVLGGGTEAFF. CDR3 in DNA: TGTGCCTGGAGTGTACTTGGCGGCGGCACTGAAGCTTTCTTT.

The chain joins TRBV7-2 to TRBJ2-1; 7 nucleotides align to TRBD2. Germline lookup yields CDR1 SGHTA and CDR2 FQGNSA. V shed 2 bases and J 6 bases; nucleotides not matched to a gene: 4. The length of the CDR3 is 14 residues. CDR3 coding DNA: TGTGCCAGCAGCTTAACGACTAGCTTCAATGAGCAGTTCTTC. Protein: CASSLTTSFNEQFF.

In this sample, this clone turned up a few times. V usage is TRBV6-4 and J usage is TRBJ2-3; D is possibly TRBD1 (6 bases). The CDR3 runs 15 residues. CDR1 and CDR2 (germline): MRHNA, SNTAGT. V was pared by 6 bases and J by 1 base, with 14 bases between. The CDR3: CASSRGTYRTDTQYF. CDR3 DNA: TGTGCCAGCAGCCGAGGGACATATCGCACAGATACGCAGTATTTT.

Only a few counts were recorded for this clone. J is TRBJ1-1 and V is TRBV28; D gene ambiguous. Per germline, CDR1 MDHEN and CDR2 SYDVKM. Trimming shortened V by 2 bases and J by 4 bases, and 17 bases separated the two germline ends. There are 16 residues in the CDR3. The CDR3 coding sequence is TGTGCCAGCAGTTTAATACGTATCCAGATGGGCACTGAAGCTTTCTTT. It codes for CASSLIRIQMGTEAFF.

V is TRBV4-1 and J is TRBJ2-3; 8 nucleotides line up with TRBD2. Germline CDR1 and CDR2: MGHRA and YSYEKL. There are 15 residues in the CDR3. J lost 2 bases, V lost 1 base, and 2 bases had no gene match. The CDR3, as DNA: TGCGCCAGCAGCCAAGTAGCGGGACTCACAGATACGCAGTATTTT. Translated, it gives CASSQVAGLTDTQYF.

In this sample, this clone turned up once. This chain joins TRBV10-2 and TRBJ1-2; no reliable D call. The V and J ends lost 3 bases and 4 bases respectively, with 9 bases between them. Per germline, CDR1 WSHSY and CDR2 SAAADI. This CDR3 contains 13 residues. CDR3 sequence reads: CASSDPSGYGYTF. CDR3 in DNA: TGCGCCAGCAGTGACCCCTCGGGCTATGGCTACACCTTC.

The genes are TRBV19 and TRBJ2-3; tentatively, D is TRBD2 (6 bases). The CDR3 covers 16 residues. Germline CDR1 is LNHDA and CDR2 is SQIVND (reference sequence). Trimming took off 3 bases at V and 2 bases at J, with 15 bases between the two ends. The CDR3 spells CASSIRTGTYTDTQYF. The CDR3 DNA follows: TGTGCCAGTAGTATCCGGACCGGGACTTACACAGATACGCAGTATTTT.

The chain is built from TRBV5-1 and TRBJ1-1, with 9 bases matching TRBD1. Germline CDR1 is SGHRS and CDR2 is YFSETQ. This CDR3 spans 13 amino acids. The junction had 6 bases not matched to a gene; V was cut back by 4 bases and J by 8 bases. As DNA, the CDR3 is TGCGCCAGCAGCGTCACAGGGGGCAGGGAAGCTTTCTTT. This translates into CASSVTGGREAFF.

The chain recombines TRBV5-6 with TRBJ2-7; D might be TRBD1 (6 bases). With 7 bases removed from V and 4 bases from J, the gap between germline ends came to 18 bases. In germline, CDR1 is SGHDT, CDR2 YYEEEE. This CDR3 is 14 amino acids long. The CDR3 DNA sequence: TGTGCCAGCCGAAAATATACAGGGTTGTACGAGCAGTACTTC. The encoded protein is CASRKYTGLYEQYF.

The V gene is TRBV5-1, the J gene TRBJ2-1, with D possibly matching TRBD2 (8 bases). Trimming shortened V by 4 bases and J by 3 bases, and 17 bases separated the two germline ends. The CDR3 consists of 16 residues. Germline V lookup: CDR1 SGHRS, CDR2 YFSETQ. DNA of the CDR3: TGCGCCAGCAGCCCGGGAGGGGGCGGGGGCTACAATGAGCAGTTCTTC. This gives the protein CASSPGGGGGYNEQFF.

V and J are TRBV5-1 and TRBJ2-5; no firm D call. The CDR3 consists of 12 residues. The germline CDR1 and CDR2 sequences are SGHRS and YFSETQ. V lost 1 base and J 4 bases, leaving 5 bases between the germline ends. The CDR3 DNA is TGCGCCAGCAGCTTGACCTCAGAGACCCAGTACTTC. Protein product: CASSLTSETQYF.

V usage is TRBV2 and J usage is TRBJ2-1; 7 nucleotides match TRBD2. The CDR3 runs to 14 residues. The germline V gene has CDR1 SNHLY and CDR2 FYNNEI. Trimming removed 4 bases from V and 5 bases from J; junction bases left unmatched: 5. The CDR3 sequence is CASSVSTSDNEQFF. Written as DNA, the CDR3 is TGTGCCAGCAGTGTGAGTACTAGCGACAATGAGCAGTTCTTC.

This clone has a handful of counts. V gene TRBV27 combines with J gene TRBJ1-5; 12 nucleotides match TRBD1. Looked up from germline, CDR1 is MNHEY and CDR2 is SMNVEV (reference sequence). CDR3 length: 15 residues. The V segment lost 7 bases and the J segment 7 bases; nucleotides outside the gene matches: 8. The CDR3 is CASKPGQGAQQPQHF. CDR3 in DNA: TGTGCCAGCAAACCGGGACAGGGGGCACAGCAGCCCCAGCATTTT.

The V call is TRBV25-1, the J call TRBJ1-4; tentative D call: TRBD1 (5 bases). CDR3 length: 15 amino acids. Looked up from germline, CDR1 is MGHDK and CDR2 is SYGVNS. Deletions cut 5 bases from V and 4 bases from J, with 14 bases between. The CDR3 nucleotides are TGTGCCAGCAGTAAGGGGATACTAAGTAATGAAAAACTGTTTTTT. It is translated as CASSKGILSNEKLFF.